These T cell receptor beta chains were read from a single sample in a study of beta chain features in type 1 diabetes. Sequencing was performed with immunoSEQ multiplex PCR; in TCRdb, only in-frame clones are kept and a portion is missing. The sample lists about 470,000 clones, roughly 31% occurring once. Sequences were obtained from naive CD4+ T cells from blood. These receptors all come from a man aged 18 to 29 in good health. CDR3s leave out the opening cysteine and the closing phenylalanine or tryptophan. The D gene is left open where the match is weak.

D gene,CDR3 length,J gene,V gene,CDR3 protein
-,12,TRBJ2-1,TRBV29-1,SVGGGRGYNEQF
-,13,TRBJ2-3,TRBV30,AWRLQGRATDTQY
TRBD1,12,TRBJ2-2,TRBV6-1,ASTRDSPTGELF
TRBD2,12,TRBJ2-7,TRBV30,AWSVPGGSYEQY
-,9,TRBJ1-3,TRBV20-1,SASQGNTIY
-,10,TRBJ2-1,TRBV4-1,ASSQLGGVQF
TRBD1,10,TRBJ1-5,TRBV30,AWTTGNQPQH
-,9,TRBJ1-2,TRBV29-1,SVHTGWSYT
-,10,TRBJ2-1,TRBV6-5,ASTTEGNEQF
-,10,TRBJ2-3,TRBV7-2,ASSPNTDTQY
TRBD2,14,TRBJ2-4,TRBV25-1,ASMGAGGPAKNIQY
TRBD1,11,TRBJ2-1,TRBV7-2,ASSSMTTGDAF
-,11,TRBJ2-4,TRBV6-5,ASSDSHKNIQY
TRBD1,13,TRBJ2-1,TRBV7-8,ASSFPGTAPNEQF
TRBD2,13,TRBJ2-3,TRBV30,AWTPGLALTDTQY
TRBD1,10,TRBJ2-7,TRBV11-3,ASSLGQSEQY
-,14,TRBJ2-7,TRBV25-1,ASSELASDGPYEQY
-,11,TRBJ2-5,TRBV28,ASSFQGRETQY
-,13,TRBJ2-3,TRBV30,AWDHRGADTDTQY
TRBD1,12,TRBJ2-7,TRBV27,ASSFRGQALEQY
TRBD2,15,TRBJ2-1,TRBV2,ASSALRTSGSRNEQF
-,12,TRBJ2-7,TRBV7-9,ASSWTGRTYEQY
TRBD1,12,TRBJ2-1,TRBV29-1,SLQKDRVNNEQF
-,13,TRBJ2-7,TRBV18,ASSPWTDFGNEQY
TRBD2,13,TRBJ2-2,TRBV25-1,ASRGGRANTGELF
-,12,TRBJ2-5,TRBV14,ASSQGSVWETQY
TRBD2,13,TRBJ2-1,TRBV4-3,ASSQEAGAYNEQF
-,13,TRBJ2-4,TRBV4-1,ASSQFQVGANIQY
-,12,TRBJ2-3,TRBV30,ALRPVSSTDTQY
-,9,TRBJ2-7,TRBV30,AWSVRYEQY
TRBD2,14,TRBJ2-1,TRBV18,ASSPLGGSYGNEQF
-,11,TRBJ1-5,TRBV7-2,ASSLERGQPQH
TRBD2,13,TRBJ2-7,TRBV29-1,SAGLAGVGPHEQY
-,8,TRBJ2-3,TRBV20-1,SARYLMQY
TRBD2,13,TRBJ2-4,TRBV19,ASSIDSGAGNIQY
-,12,TRBJ2-5,TRBV28,ASRPPNPPETQY
-,11,TRBJ1-5,TRBV9,ASSVALNQPQH
-,11,TRBJ2-1,TRBV7-2,ASSSQSRGEQF
-,13,TRBJ2-2,TRBV18,ASSPSPGSTGELF
-,14,TRBJ2-6,TRBV30,AWSGTVSSGANVLT
-,12,TRBJ2-3,TRBV7-2,ASTTRRSTDTQY
TRBD2,15,TRBJ2-7,TRBV10-3,AISESRAGATLYEQY
TRBD1,14,TRBJ2-1,TRBV18,ASSPPTGVVYNEQF
-,11,TRBJ2-3,TRBV5-1,ASREIVPDTQY
TRBD2,11,TRBJ2-7,TRBV19,ATWRGISYEQY
-,12,TRBJ2-1,TRBV9,ASERGPAYNEQF
-,11,TRBJ2-7,TRBV30,AWGTDLRSEQY
-,13,TRBJ2-5,TRBV15,ATSSPATAKETQY
-,11,TRBJ2-1,TRBV4-3,ASSQDAAYEQF
TRBD1,12,TRBJ2-7,TRBV2,ASSEQGTAYEQY
-,12,TRBJ1-2,TRBV13,ASSLGAGVYGYT
TRBD1,10,TRBJ1-2,TRBV29-1,SVGQGAFGYT
-,12,TRBJ1-1,TRBV29-1,SVEDAVLNTEAF
-,13,TRBJ2-5,TRBV28,ASTSPAEDGETQY
-,10,TRBJ2-7,TRBV27,ASSTSGYEQY